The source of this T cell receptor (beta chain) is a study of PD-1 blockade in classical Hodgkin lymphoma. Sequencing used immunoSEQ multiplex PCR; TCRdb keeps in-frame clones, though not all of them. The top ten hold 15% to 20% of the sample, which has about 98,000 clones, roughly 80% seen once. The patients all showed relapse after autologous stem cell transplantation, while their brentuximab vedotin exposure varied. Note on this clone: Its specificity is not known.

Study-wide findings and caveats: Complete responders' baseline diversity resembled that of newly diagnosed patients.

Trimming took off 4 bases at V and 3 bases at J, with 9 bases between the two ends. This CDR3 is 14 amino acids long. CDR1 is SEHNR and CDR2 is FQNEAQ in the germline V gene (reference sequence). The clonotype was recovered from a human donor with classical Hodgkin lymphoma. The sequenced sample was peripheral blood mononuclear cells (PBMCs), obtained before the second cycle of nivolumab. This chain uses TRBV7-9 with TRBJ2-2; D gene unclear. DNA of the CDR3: TGTGCCAGCAGCTACCGGATATACACCGGGGAGCTGTTTTTT. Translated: CASSYRIYTGELFF. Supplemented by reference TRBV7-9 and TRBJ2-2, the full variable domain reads DTGVSQNPRHKITKRGQNVTFRCDPISEHNRLYWYRQTLGQGPEFLTYFQNEAQLEKSRLLSDRFSAERPKGSFSTLEIQRTEQGDSAMYLCASSYRIYTGELFFGEGSRLTVL.